This T cell receptor (beta chain) comes out of a study of CD8+ T cells in alopecia areata. Study overall: Each recipient was a roughly 7-11-week-old female C3H/HeJ mouse given skin from a 6-12-month-old C3H/HeJ donor with spontaneous alopecia. Broader study findings: Clonality was higher in lesional than normal scalp, especially in alopecia totalis/universalis. Sequencing of scalp samples also includes resident alphabeta T cells from normal skin.

This clone was found a few times. As yet, its antigen is unknown. Gene and germline names: mouse. Following extraction, RNA underwent reverse transcription to cDNA, which served as the sequencing template. Assay used: immunoSEQ multiplex PCR; TCRdb lists only in-frame clones, some missing. The sample has roughly 260,000 clones, none seen only once. Sorting used CD4, CD8alpha, NKG2D, NKG2ACE and other markers on pooled cutaneous lymph node cells. The sample was CD4+ T cells sorted from a lymph node. The TCR was taken from a C3H/HeJ mouse with alopecia areata. MHC haplotype: H2-k.

The CDR3 sequence: CASSDAYRDTEVFF. The DNA read from the CDR3 is TGTGCCAGCAGTGATGCCTACAGGGACACA. The chain joins TRBV13-3 to TRBJ1-1, with D possibly matching TRBD1 (6 bases). The read comes to an end 4 residues before the CDR3 does, leaving the germline J gene to fill in the end. The CDR3 sequence is 14 residues long. Trimming took 0 bases from V and 3 from J, leaving 9 bases between them. Germline-derived CDR1 and CDR2 are NNHDY and SYVADS.